These T cell receptor beta chains were read from a single sample in a study of T-cell reconstitution after alpha-beta-depleted transplantation in children. TCRdb used MiXCR to reprocess the PCR reads, holding one entry per CDR3 protein. Of around 450,000 distinct CDR3 sequences in the sample, approximately 10% were seen once. This material consisted of PBMCs, taken before TCRalphabeta/CD19-depleted stem cell transplant. Source of these receptors: a child aged 2-15 years with inherited bone marrow failure, due to receive a stem cell transplant. The CDR3 runs from the conserved cysteine through the conserved F or W. Fields, in order: clone size, V gene, D gene, J gene, CDR3 protein, CDR3 DNA. D genes are given only for firm matches. Only some rows state a clone size, as once, few, many or a class for expanded clones.

>few|TRBV29-1|TRBD2|TRBJ2-1
CSVIELSGIPNEQFF
TGCAGCGTTATTGAGCTCAGCGGGATTCCCAATGAGCAGTTCTTC
>many|TRBV20-1|TRBD2|TRBJ2-5
CSVRNPRGSGRETQYF
TGCAGTGTCAGAAACCCCCGCGGGAGCGGGAGGGAGACCCAGTACTTC
>few|TRBV5-1|TRBD2|TRBJ2-3
CASSFRTSRTDTQYF
TGCGCCAGCAGCTTCAGGACTAGCCGCACAGATACGCAGTATTTT
>few|TRBV29-1|TRBD2|TRBJ2-1
CSVDSGLAGGPGNEQFF
TGCAGCGTTGACTCCGGACTAGCGGGAGGGCCAGGCAATGAGCAGTTCTTC
>few|TRBV7-9|TRBD1|TRBJ1-4
CASSWGLGTEREKLFF
TGTGCCAGCAGCTGGGGACTCGGGACAGAACGGGAAAAACTGTTTTTT
>many|TRBV24-1|TRBD2|TRBJ2-3
CATSFGTSPFHTQYF
TGTGCCACCAGCTTCGGGACTAGCCCCTTCCATACGCAGTATTTT
>many|TRBV7-9|-|TRBJ2-2
CASSLVGSGSIWNTGELFF
TGTGCCAGCAGCTTAGTGGGTAGCGGATCAATATGGAACACCGGGGAGCTGTTTTTT
>-|TRBV6-1|-|TRBJ2-3
CASYVTSTDTQYF
TGTGCCAGTTACGTGACTAGCACAGATACGCAGTATTTT
>many|TRBV7-9|-|TRBJ2-5
CASSFLSTAEEETQYF
TGTGCCAGCAGCTTCCTGTCTACAGCGGAGGAAGAGACCCAGTACTTC
>many|TRBV9|TRBD2|TRBJ2-7
CASSVWASGNYEQYF
TGTGCCAGCAGCGTGTGGGCTAGCGGTAACTACGAGCAGTACTTC
>-|TRBV20-1|-|TRBJ2-1
CSARVVEQFF
TGCAGTGCTAGAGTCGTTGAGCAGTTCTTC
>few|TRBV20-1|-|TRBJ2-1
CSASPPLAITYNEQFF
TGCAGTGCTAGCCCCCCGCTAGCGATAACCTACAATGAGCAGTTCTTC
>many|TRBV20-1|-|TRBJ2-7
CSAREPQGLGYEQYF
TGCAGTGCTAGAGAACCACAGGGTTTGGGGTACGAGCAGTACTTC
>many|TRBV2|-|TRBJ1-2
CASSGGTIRANYGYTF
TGTGCCAGCAGTGGGGGCACTATACGGGCTAACTATGGCTACACCTTC
>few|TRBV6-4|TRBD2|TRBJ2-3
CASSPRLAAGDTQYF
TGTGCCAGCAGTCCCAGACTAGCCGCAGGGGATACGCAGTATTTT
>-|TRBV18|TRBD1|TRBJ2-4
CASSPPDRGFRNIQYF
TGTGCCAGCTCACCACCGGACAGGGGCTTTCGGAACATTCAGTACTTC
>many|TRBV29-1|-|TRBJ2-3
CSVEPTGYLGTDTQYF
TGCAGCGTTGAACCCACAGGTTACTTAGGGACAGATACGCAGTATTTT
>few|TRBV15|-|TRBJ2-5
CATSRDAGLTPRETQYF
TGTGCCACCAGCAGAGATGCCGGCCTAACTCCTCGGGAGACCCAGTACTTC
>many|TRBV11-2|-|TRBJ2-2
CASSRKVGGELFF
TGTGCCAGCAGCCGAAAGGTGGGCGGGGAGCTGTTTTTT
>many|TRBV4-3|-|TRBJ1-3
CASSQLPWAISGNTIYF
TGCGCCAGCAGCCAACTCCCCTGGGCCATCTCTGGAAACACCATATATTTT
>many|TRBV29-1|-|TRBJ1-2
CSGGGLYGYTF
TGCAGCGGGGGCGGGTTATATGGCTACACCTTC
>few|TRBV5-1|TRBD1|TRBJ2-2
CASSLALGPGQGPTGELFF
TGCGCCAGCAGCTTGGCCTTAGGACCCGGACAGGGGCCCACCGGGGAGCTGTTTTTT
>many|TRBV4-1|TRBD2|TRBJ2-1
CASSQGLAGGPGEQFF
TGCGCCAGCAGCCAAGGACTAGCTGGAGGGCCGGGTGAGCAGTTCTTC
>many|TRBV2|-|TRBJ1-6
CASSDPLLGSPLHF
TGTGCCAGCAGTGACCCGTTGTTGGGATCACCCCTCCACTTT